These 17 T cell receptor beta chains came from one sample sequenced in a study of radiotherapy plus CTLA-4 blockade in lung cancer. Generated by immunoSEQ multiplex PCR, the TCRdb table keeps only in-frame clones and is missing some. The table has 28,000 or so clones, around 80% seen once. The material sequenced was peripheral blood, taken from a patient treated with radiotherapy plus ipilimumab. The source of these receptors is a human donor with non-small cell lung cancer who had stable disease on radiotherapy plus ipilimumab.

This clone has more than one count but fewer than ten. The V and J genes are TRBV5-4 and TRBJ2-5, with TRBD1 matching 11 bases. The length of the CDR3 is 15 residues. CDR1 is SGHNT and CDR2 is YYREEE in the germline V gene (reference sequence). Unmatched junction bases numbered 6, after V lost 4 bases and J lost 4 bases. CDR3 in amino acids: CASSPGTGGRETQYF. CDR3 coding DNA: TGTGCCAGCAGCCCCGGGACAGGGGGGCGAGAGACCCAGTACTTC.

V usage is TRBV7-9 and J usage is TRBJ2-7, with 10 bases identical to TRBD1. This CDR3 spans 14 amino acids. V lost 5 bases to trimming and J lost 5 bases; unmatched junction nucleotides: 6. The germline gives CDR1 SEHNR, CDR2 FQNEAQ (reference sequence). This chain's CDR3 is CASSPRDRGDEQYV. The CDR3 DNA reads as TGTGCCAGCAGCCCCCGGGACAGGGGTGACGAGCAGTACGTC.

The chain links TRBV7-6 to TRBJ1-4; D gene unclear. Germline CDR1 SGHVS, CDR2 FNYEAQ. The CDR3 runs 13 residues. Between the trimmed V and J ends, which lost 0 bases and 7 bases, there was a span of 6 bases. For the CDR3, the DNA is TGTGCCAGCAGCTTAGCGTCGGGTGAAAAACTGTTTTTT. Its translation: CASSLASGEKLFF.

The chain employs TRBV5-8 and TRBJ1-2; no firm D call. CDR3 length equals 14 residues. V lost 5 bases to trimming and J lost 2 bases, with 13 bases between them. Germline V lookup: CDR1 SGHTS, CDR2 YDEGEE. CDR3 in amino acids: CASSYDGRNYGYTF. The CDR3 DNA reads as TGTGCCAGCAGTTATGACGGGCGAAACTATGGCTACACCTTC.

The chain has TRBV19 and TRBJ1-5; the D gene is possibly TRBD1 (6 bases). The CDR3 totals 13 residues. V was shortened by 4 bases and J by 3 bases, with 7 bases between the two germline ends. CDR1 is LNHDA, CDR2 SQIVND, per germline (reference sequence). The CDR3 DNA follows: TGTGCCAGTAGTAGGACAGTCAATCAGCCCCAGCATTTT. This translates into CASSRTVNQPQHF.

This clone was counted only a few times. J is TRBJ1-2 and V is TRBV19, with D tentatively TRBD1 (5 bases). Trimming removed 6 bases at V and 3 bases at J, with 20 bases between. Germline CDR1 reads LNHDA; CDR2 reads SQIVND (reference sequence). The CDR3 consists of 16 residues. The CDR3 region has the DNA TGTGCCAGTAGGCCATTTCATTTCGGGGGAGACTATGGCTACACCTTC. This encodes CASRPFHFGGDYGYTF. Full variable domain (outside the CDR3, taken from reference TRBV19 and TRBJ1-2): DGGITQSPKYLFRKEGQNVTLSCEQNLNHDAMYWYRQDPGQGLRLIYYSQIVNDFQKGDIAEGYSVSREKKESFPLTVTSAQKNPTAFYLCASRPFHFGGDYGYTFGSGTRLTVV.

The gene calls are TRBV28 and TRBJ1-1, with D possibly being TRBD1 (6 bases). Per the germline V gene, CDR1 is MDHEN and CDR2 is SYDVKM. The CDR3 is made up of 14 amino acids. Trimming took off 4 bases at V and 6 bases at J, with 15 bases between the two ends. This chain's CDR3 is CASSYPSGAAEAFF. CDR3 in DNA: TGTGCCAGCAGTTACCCCTCGGGGGCTGCTGAAGCTTTCTTT.

A few counts support this clone. The chain recombines TRBV15 with TRBJ1-2; TRBD1 matches 9 bases. This CDR3 spans 14 amino acids. The trim removed 0 bases at V and 12 bases at J, leaving 8 bases unmatched. The germline V gene has CDR1 LNHNV and CDR2 YYDKDF (reference sequence). The CDR3 DNA is TGTGCCACCAGCAGAGATCGGGACAGGGCTCAGAACACCTTC. This codes for CATSRDRDRAQNTF.

The chain links TRBV23-1 to TRBJ1-1, with 7 bases fitting TRBD1. TRBV23-1 is an open reading frame, and its role is uncertain. This CDR3 contains 14 residues. V gave up 2 bases and J gave up 5 bases; unmatched junction bases: 5. The CDR3 loop reads CASSQNRGFTEAFF. The DNA for the CDR3 is TGCGCCAGCAGTCAAAACAGGGGATTTACTGAAGCTTTCTTT.

This clone was counted once. The J gene is TRBJ2-3, the V gene TRBV9, with 12 nucleotides matching TRBD2. The CDR3 contains 16 residues. From germline, CDR1 is SGDLS and CDR2 YYNGEE. With 3 bases clipped from V and 8 bases from J, the junction kept 10 bases outside the gene matches. This CDR3 reads CASSATSGGTGGTQYF. CDR3 in DNA: TGTGCCAGCAGCGCGACTAGCGGGGGAACGGGCGGTACGCAGTATTTT.

This rearrangement joins TRBV6-5 to TRBJ1-5; D perhaps matches TRBD1 (5 bases). CDR3 size: 15 residues. V was clipped by 6 bases and J by 0 bases, with 12 bases between them. Germline V CDR1 and CDR2: MNHEY, SVGAGI. CDR3 loop: CASRQNQGSNQPQHF. The CDR3, as DNA: TGTGCCAGCAGGCAAAATCAGGGTAGCAATCAGCCCCAGCATTTT.

The chain combines TRBV19 with TRBJ1-3; D is perhaps TRBD1 (5 bases). Germline CDR1 is LNHDA and CDR2 is SQIVND (reference sequence). Trimming removed 7 bases from V and 0 bases from J, with 19 bases in between. This CDR3 region has 17 residues. The CDR3 loop reads CASTLHLQGISGNTIYF. The CDR3 nucleotides are TGTGCCAGTACCCTCCACCTCCAGGGAATCTCTGGAAACACCATATATTTT.

V is TRBV2 and J is TRBJ1-6; no clear D. This CDR3 comprises 14 residues. Germline CDR1 is SNHLY and CDR2 is FYNNEI. V dropped 4 bases and J dropped 9 bases, with 13 bases sitting between them. The DNA of the CDR3 is TGTGCCAGCAGTGTGTCCAGGTTACGTTCACCCCTCCACTTT. Translation: CASSVSRLRSPLHF.

The V call is TRBV27, the J call TRBJ1-2; TRBD1 aligns across 9 bases. CDR3 length: 15 residues. J gave up 8 bases and V 2 bases, and 9 bases lay outside the gene matches. Germline V gene data show CDR1 as MNHEY and CDR2 as SMNVEV (reference sequence). The CDR3 DNA reads as TGTGCCAGCAGTTTAAGGGACACAGGGGGCATGGGCTACACCTTC. Translating gives CASSLRDTGGMGYTF.

Notes on this clone: Other DNA sequences in this specimen translate into the identical CDR3. This chain joins TRBV5-1 and TRBJ2-2; D not certain. The germline V gene encodes CDR1 SGHRS and CDR2 YFSETQ. The CDR3 has 17 residues. V was pared by 4 bases and J by 0 bases, with 16 bases between. CDR3 DNA: TGCGCCAGCAGCACTCGGACGTCCAGAACGAACACCGGGGAGCTGTTTTTT. This encodes CASSTRTSRTNTGELFF.

The rearrangement links TRBV5-6 to TRBJ2-2; TRBD1 is a possible D gene (6 bases). Trimming pared 0 bases from V and 4 bases from J, leaving 10 bases between. The germline V gene has CDR1 SGHDT and CDR2 YYEEEE. This CDR3 comprises 15 residues. CDR3 amino acids: CASSLVNRATGELFF. The DNA for the CDR3 is TGTGCCAGCAGCTTGGTGAACAGGGCCACCGGGGAGCTGTTTTTT.

This chain uses TRBV9 with TRBJ2-7; 8 bases agree with TRBD2. Germline V lookup: CDR1 SGDLS, CDR2 YYNGEE. The CDR3 sequence is 15 residues long. The trim removed 0 bases at V and 3 bases at J, leaving 5 bases unmatched. The chain's CDR3 is CASSVDPGGGYEQYF. The CDR3 region has the DNA TGTGCCAGCAGCGTAGATCCGGGAGGGGGCTACGAGCAGTACTTC. The full variable domain, its missing parts supplied by reference TRBV9 and TRBJ2-7, is DSGVTQTPKHLITATGQRVTLRCSPRSGDLSVYWYQQSLDQGLQFLIQYYNGEERAKGNILERFSAQQFPDLHSELNLSSLELGDSALYFCASSVDPGGGYEQYFGPGTRLTVT.